The subject of this entry is one TCR beta chain. Its cognate antigen is unknown. This sample is part of a study of shared clonotypes between healthy human individuals. V dropped 7 bases and J dropped 6; count of bases not matched to a gene: 22. Germline assignment: CDR1 SEHNR and CDR2 FQNEAQ (reference sequence). CDR3 size: 19 residues. Study conclusions and caveats: Specimens sampled were limited to blood, with tissue repertoires likely differing.

Unsorted PBMC DNA was run through sequencing on ten immunoSEQ deep assay plates. Measured with immunoSEQ multiplex PCR; TCRdb has only the in-frame clones, and not every one. The sample has about half a million clones; about 72% are singletons. V usage is TRBV7-9 and J usage is TRBJ2-1; TRBD2 agrees at 9 bases. This sequence was found in a woman in her 40s in good health. Some clones in this sample may be carry-over from other donors' samples. Sequencing used PBMCs. CDR3 in amino acids: CASILIGEVAGELLNEQFF. As DNA, the CDR3 is TGTGCCAGCATCCTTATAGGGGAGGTAGCGGGAGAGTTGCTCAATGAGCAGTTCTTC.